What follows are 4 T cell receptor beta chains derived from one specimen sequenced in a study of lymphopenia after photon versus proton radiotherapy (dated by TCRdb to the late 2010s). Libraries were built with the immunoSEQ multiplex PCR assay. The table comes from immuneACCESS by way of TCRdb, which keeps in-frame sequences with V and J called. Part of the clones is missing from these tables; in studies checked, under half for an unresolved V gene and the rest for unknown reasons. This sample holds about 49,000 clones; 83% were observed only once. The ten top clones hold 29% of the sample. The sample was peripheral blood, taken from a patient treated with photon-based radiotherapy. All receptors derive from a man aged 50 or older with gastric cancer.

This clone was counted a single time. The rearrangement links TRBV29-1 to TRBJ2-2; 9 bases match TRBD1. J lost 3 bases, V lost 2 bases, and 7 bases had no gene match. This CDR3 has 16 amino acids. The germline CDR1 and CDR2 sequences are SQVTM and ANQGSEA. CDR3: CSVEQGGTGYTGELFF. DNA of the CDR3: TGCAGCGTTGAACAGGGTGGGACAGGGTACACCGGGGAGCTGTTTTTT.

Remarks on this clone: The same CDR3 also results from other DNA sequences found in this sample. The chain is built from TRBV11-3 and TRBJ2-3; D is unclear. Germline CDR1 is SGHNT and CDR2 is YENEEA. The CDR3 loop spans 14 amino acids. V was cut by 2 bases and J by 0 bases, with 6 bases left in between. The CDR3 nucleotides are TGTGCCAGCAGCTTAACGGCTAGCACAGATACGCAGTATTTT. Its protein is CASSLTASTDTQYF. Supplemented by reference TRBV11-3 and TRBJ2-3, the full variable domain reads EAGVVQSPRYKIIEKKQPVAFWCNPISGHNTLYWYLQNLGQGPELLIRYENEEAVDDSQLPKDRFSAERLKGVDSTLKIQPAELGDSAVYLCASSLTASTDTQYFGPGTRLTVL.

The genes are TRBV9 and TRBJ2-3, with D unclear. V was cut by 0 bases and J by 6 bases, with 11 bases left in between. This CDR3 contains 14 residues. Per germline, CDR1 SGDLS and CDR2 YYNGEE. This CDR3 is CASSVGPNGDTQYF. The CDR3 bases are TGTGCCAGCAGCGTAGGGCCAAACGGGGATACGCAGTATTTT.

The chain couples TRBV30 to TRBJ2-2; D remains ambiguous. Trimming took off 2 bases at V and 6 bases at J, with 10 bases between the two ends. This CDR3 has 13 amino acids. CDR1 is GTSNPN and CDR2 is SVGIG in the germline V gene (reference sequence). CDR3 amino acids: CAWSTGPSGELFF. The CDR3 nucleotides read TGTGCCTGGAGTACGGGTCCTTCCGGGGAGCTGTTTTTT. The full variable domain, rest sourced from reference TRBV30 and TRBJ2-2, is SQTIHQWPATLVQPVGSPLSLECTVEGTSNPNLYWYRQAAGRGLQLLFYSVGIGQISSEVPQNLSASRPQDRQFILSSKKLLLSDSGFYLCAWSTGPSGELFFGEGSRLTVL.